A single sample is the source of the 8 T cell receptor beta chains below, sequenced in a study of T cell changes during pregnancy in multiple sclerosis (dated by TCRdb to between 2018 and 2020). The receptor library was made with the immunoSEQ multiplex PCR assay. The table was pulled from immuneACCESS by TCRdb, which kept in-frame rearrangements only. Such tables lose some clones; where checked, under half of the loss comes from unresolved V genes, and the rest has no known cause. The sample table contains 25,000 to 35,000 clones; only one count was recorded for around nine tenths of them. The ten most abundant clones make up about 3.5% of the sample. Here the sequenced sample was CD4+ T cells from peripheral blood mononuclear cells, taken in the first trimester of pregnancy. The receptors come from a female donor in good health, enrolled as a control in a pregnancy study.

The chain combines TRBV7-2 with TRBJ2-2; 8 positions agree with TRBD1. CDR1 and CDR2 from the germline V gene are SGHTA and FQGNSA. Trimming at V came to 5 bases and at J to 3 bases, leaving 11 bases not matched to a gene. This CDR3 spans 17 amino acids. The CDR3 DNA reads as TGTGCCAGCAGCCCCTCACGACAGGGGCGCCACACCGGGGAGCTGTTTTTT. Translating it yields CASSPSRQGRHTGELFF.

The chain carries TRBV7-8 and TRBJ1-1; D not certain. Per germline, CDR1 SGHVS and CDR2 FQNEAQ. V lost 2 bases to trimming and J lost 5 bases, with 18 bases between them. There are 16 residues in the CDR3. The CDR3 is CASSLSGGQINTEAFF. In DNA form, the CDR3 reads TGTGCCAGCAGCTTATCAGGTGGGCAGATTAATACTGAAGCTTTCTTT.

A single count supports this clone. This chain connects TRBV7-3 to TRBJ2-1, with D tentatively TRBD2 (6 bases). The CDR3 is 13 residues long. With 4 bases removed from V and 5 bases from J, the gap between germline ends came to 9 bases. Germline CDR1 SGHTA, CDR2 FQGTGA. CDR3 sequence: CASSSGANNEQFF. The CDR3 DNA sequence: TGTGCCAGCAGCTCGGGAGCCAACAATGAGCAGTTCTTC.

This chain links TRBV10-1 with TRBJ1-5; the D is unclear. This CDR3 is built from 13 residues. Per the germline V gene, CDR1 is WNHNN and CDR2 is SYGVQD (reference sequence). The germline V and J ends were trimmed by 0 bases and 7 bases, with 7 bases remaining between them. The CDR3 is CASSESPGQPQHF. CDR3 nucleotide sequence: TGCGCCAGCAGTGAGTCCCCCGGGCAGCCCCAGCATTTT.

The rearrangement links TRBV6-5 to TRBJ1-1; 10 positions match TRBD1. The germline gives CDR1 MNHEY, CDR2 SVGAGI. V shed 1 base and J 4 bases; nucleotides not matched to a gene: 0. This CDR3 region has 14 residues. CDR3 residues: CASSYWTGGTEAFF. Written as DNA, the CDR3 is TGTGCCAGCAGTTACTGGACAGGGGGCACTGAAGCTTTCTTT.

The chain links TRBV6-5 to TRBJ2-1; D gene unclear. Germline V gene data show CDR1 as MNHEY and CDR2 as SVGAGI. Trimming removed 2 bases from V and 10 bases from J, with 12 bases in between. This CDR3 is 13 amino acids long. The CDR3 coding sequence is TGTGCCAGCAGTTACACCGCTAGAGCGGAGCAGTTCTTC. Protein sequence: CASSYTARAEQFF.

The chain carries TRBV6-4 and TRBJ2-7; D uncertain. The CDR3 runs 15 residues. Germline CDR1 reads MRHNA; CDR2 reads SNTAGT. V was shortened by 6 bases and J by 2 bases, with 17 bases between the two germline ends. The CDR3 sequence: CASRMPRAMTYEQYF. CDR3 sequence (DNA): TGTGCCAGCAGGATGCCACGAGCTATGACCTACGAGCAGTACTTC.

The chain joins TRBV7-8 to TRBJ1-5, with D possibly matching TRBD1 (6 bases). CDR1 is SGHVS, CDR2 FQNEAQ, per germline. CDR3 size: 16 residues. V was cut by 2 bases and J by 4 bases, with 15 bases left in between. The DNA of the CDR3 is TGTGCCAGCAGCTTAAAGCGACAGGTTCGGAATCAGCCCCAGCATTTT. The encoded protein is CASSLKRQVRNQPQHF.